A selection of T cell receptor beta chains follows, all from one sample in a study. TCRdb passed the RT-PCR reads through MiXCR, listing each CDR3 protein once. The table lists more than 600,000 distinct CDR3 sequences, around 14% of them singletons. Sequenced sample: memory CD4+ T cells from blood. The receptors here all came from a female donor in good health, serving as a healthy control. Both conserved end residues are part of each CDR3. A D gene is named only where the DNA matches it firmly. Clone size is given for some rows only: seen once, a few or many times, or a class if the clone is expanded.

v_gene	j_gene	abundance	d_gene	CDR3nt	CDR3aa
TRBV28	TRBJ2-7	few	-	TGTGCCAGCAGTTCGCCGGGACTTTCCACCTGGGAGCAGTACTTC	CASSSPGLSTWEQYF
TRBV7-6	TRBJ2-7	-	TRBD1	TGTGCCAGCAGCTTCGGGACAGGGTTTGACGAGCAGTACTTC	CASSFGTGFDEQYF
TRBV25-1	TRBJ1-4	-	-	TGTGCCAGCAGTGGGATCTCAGGGAGCCCACTGTTTTTT	CASSGISGSPLFF
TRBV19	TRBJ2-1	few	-	TGTGCCAGTAGTATTAAGACAGGAGTATACAATGAGCAGTTCTTC	CASSIKTGVYNEQFF
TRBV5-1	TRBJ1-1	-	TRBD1	TGCGCCAGCAGCACGGGACAGGGGGCCGACACTGAAGCTTTCTTT	CASSTGQGADTEAFF
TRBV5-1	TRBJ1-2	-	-	TGCGCCAGCAGCTTGGCTGTGGAGGCGGTCTATGGCTACACCTTC	CASSLAVEAVYGYTF
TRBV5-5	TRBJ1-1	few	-	TGTGCCAGCAGGGCCGGGACCTTAAGCACTGAAGCTTTCTTT	CASRAGTLSTEAFF
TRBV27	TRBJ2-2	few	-	TGTGCCAGCAGTTTATTCTCCTGGGGGGAGCTGTTTTTT	CASSLFSWGELFF
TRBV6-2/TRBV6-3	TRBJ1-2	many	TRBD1	TGTGCCAGCAGTTTTTGGGACAGCATAAATGGCTACACCTTC	CASSFWDSINGYTF
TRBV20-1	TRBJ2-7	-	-	TGCAGTGCTAGAGACTACACCAAAAGCTCCTACGAGCAGTACTTC	CSARDYTKSSYEQYF
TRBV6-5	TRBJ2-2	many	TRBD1	TGTGCCAGCAGGCCCGGGACAGTCGCCACCGGGGAGCTGTTTTTT	CASRPGTVATGELFF
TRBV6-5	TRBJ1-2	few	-	TGTGCCAGCAGTTATTACAGGGTTCCCGATGGCTACACCTTC	CASSYYRVPDGYTF
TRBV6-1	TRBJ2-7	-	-	TGTGCCAGCAGTGAAGCGGGACATATCTCCTACGAGCAGTACTTC	CASSEAGHISYEQYF
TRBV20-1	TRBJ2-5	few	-	TGCAGTGCTAGGGGGAGGCGGGAGACCCAGTACTTC	CSARGRRETQYF
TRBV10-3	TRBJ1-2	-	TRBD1	TGTGCCATCCGCGAGATTCTCTCAGGGGGGCGAGGAGGCTACACCTTC	CAIREILSGGRGGYTF
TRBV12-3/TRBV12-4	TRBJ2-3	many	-	TGTGCCAGCAGTTTCCGGGCTCATGCAGATACGCAGTATTTT	CASSFRAHADTQYF
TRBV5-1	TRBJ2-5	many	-	TGCGCCAGCAGCTCGGCCGGAGGAGAGACCCAGTACTTC	CASSSAGGETQYF
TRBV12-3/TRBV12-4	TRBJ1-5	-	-	TGTGCCATCGCACAGGGAGATAGCAATCAGCCCCAGCATTTT	CAIAQGDSNQPQHF